These 23 T cell receptor beta chains were sequenced from one sample in a study of blood T cell repertoires in COVID-19. Measured with immunoSEQ multiplex PCR; TCRdb has only the in-frame clones, and not every one. The sample has roughly 670,000 clones, 85% to 90% seen once. Source material: peripheral blood. All receptors come from a woman younger than 30 with acute or convalescent COVID-19.

This chain uses TRBV12-5 with TRBJ2-7; 10 nucleotides line up with TRBD2. Unmatched junction bases numbered 12, after V lost 6 bases and J lost 7 bases. There are 15 residues in the CDR3. Germline CDR1 and CDR2: LGHNT and FRNRAP. CDR3 DNA: TGTGCTAGTGGACCTGAGCGGGGGGGTCCCCGGGAGCAGTACTTC. This gives the protein CASGPERGGPREQYF.

The gene calls are TRBV5-1 and TRBJ1-5; 12 bases align to TRBD1. This CDR3 is built from 15 residues. V lost 4 bases, J lost 6 bases, and 5 bases stayed unmatched. The germline V gene has CDR1 SGHRS and CDR2 YFSETQ. The CDR3 region is CASSPGQGARQPQHF. CDR3 DNA: TGCGCCAGCAGCCCGGGACAGGGGGCCCGTCAGCCCCAGCATTTT.

The chain joins TRBV20-1 to TRBJ1-4; D unresolved. Trimming cost V 3 bases and J 13 bases, with 12 bases left between them. Per germline, CDR1 DFQATT and CDR2 SNEGSKA (reference sequence). This CDR3 has 11 amino acids. In DNA, the CDR3 is TGCAGTGCTAGTAATCTCGCGGGACTGTTTTTT. This encodes CSASNLAGLFF.

This rearrangement joins TRBV30 to TRBJ1-6, with no clear D. There are 13 residues in the CDR3. In germline, CDR1 is GTSNPN, CDR2 SVGIG (reference sequence). Trimming stripped 1 base from V and 11 bases from J, with 12 bases between. CDR3 region: CAWSGPDGAPLHF. For the CDR3, the DNA is TGTGCCTGGAGTGGACCCGACGGGGCACCCCTCCACTTT. Variable domain in full (rest from reference TRBV30 and TRBJ1-6): SQTIHQWPATLVQPVGSPLSLECTVEGTSNPNLYWYRQAAGRGLQLLFYSVGIGQISSEVPQNLSASRPQDRQFILSSKKLLLSDSGFYLCAWSGPDGAPLHFGNGTRLTVT.

The chain carries TRBV2 and TRBJ1-2, with 7 bases that match TRBD1. Unmatched junction bases numbered 4, after V lost 7 bases and J lost 2 bases. The CDR3 is made up of 13 amino acids. Germline V gives CDR1 SNHLY, CDR2 FYNNEI. The CDR3 region is CASTLDRNYGYTF. The CDR3 DNA reads as TGTGCCAGCACCCTGGACAGGAACTATGGCTACACCTTC.

This clone was counted a single time. The rearrangement links TRBV4-1 to TRBJ2-3; no clear D gene. Trimming removed 4 bases from V and 1 base from J, with 12 bases in between. The germline V gene has CDR1 MGHRA and CDR2 YSYEKL. CDR3 length: 15 residues. This chain's CDR3 is CASSPPQVGTDTQYF. For the CDR3, the DNA is TGCGCCAGCAGCCCCCCCCAGGTGGGCACAGATACGCAGTATTTT.

The chain carries TRBV7-2 and TRBJ1-1; 9 bases fit TRBD1. Germline CDR1 and CDR2: SGHTA and FQGNSA. The CDR3 is 15 amino acids. V gave up 5 bases and J gave up 4 bases; unmatched junction bases: 8. The CDR3, as DNA: TGTGCCAGCAGCGTTACAGGGGGCGAAGGCACTGAAGCTTTCTTT. This codes for CASSVTGGEGTEAFF.

Remarks on this clone: This specimen includes other DNA sequences encoding the same CDR3. The chain has TRBV5-1 and TRBJ2-5; possibly TRBD1 for D (5 bases). Trimming left V 2 bases short and J 5 bases short, with 10 bases between. In germline, CDR1 is SGHRS, CDR2 YFSETQ. CDR3 length: 13 residues. The CDR3 DNA reads as TGCGCCAGCAGCTTTCCAGGGCAGGAGACCCAGTACTTC. Translation gives CASSFPGQETQYF.

This rearrangement joins TRBV6-5 to TRBJ2-5; 12 positions match TRBD2. V was pared by 7 bases and J by 7 bases, with 10 bases of the junction left unmatched. This CDR3 has 15 residues. Germline-derived CDR1 and CDR2 are MNHEY and SVGAGI. The CDR3 DNA sequence: TGTGCCAGCACGGCTAGCGGGGGGGCAATTGGGACCCAGTACTTC. This codes for CASTASGGAIGTQYF.

The chain uses TRBV5-6 and TRBJ1-3; a possible D gene is TRBD1 (5 bases). Germline V gene lookup returns CDR1 SGHDT and CDR2 YYEEEE. This CDR3 is built from 17 residues. Between the trimmed V and J ends, which lost 4 bases and 3 bases, there was a span of 20 bases. CDR3 region: CASSLQGSGLLGNTIYF. The CDR3 bases are TGTGCCAGCAGCCTCCAGGGTTCCGGCCTCCTTGGAAACACCATATATTTT.

This clone was observed once. This sequence joins TRBV15 and TRBJ1-2, with D possibly TRBD1 on 6 matching bases. This CDR3 is built from 14 residues. The V and J ends lost 5 bases and 8 bases respectively, with 18 bases between them. Germline V gives CDR1 LNHNV, CDR2 YYDKDF (reference sequence). CDR3 nucleotides: TGTGCCACCAGCGACTCGAGGGGGGGATGGGGCTACACCTTC. Its translation: CATSDSRGGWGYTF.

V usage is TRBV3-1 (or the pseudogene TRBV3-2) and J usage is TRBJ1-2, with D unresolved. The CDR3 totals 14 residues. Trimming cost V 3 bases and J 0 bases, with 8 bases left between them. The germline gives CDR1 LGHDT, CDR2 YNNKEL (reference sequence). The CDR3, as DNA: TGTGCCAGCAGCCAGGGGAGTTCTAACTATGGCTACACCTTC. It encodes CASSQGSSNYGYTF.

In the case of this clone: At the DNA level, this CDR3 is encoded by other sequences in the same sample as well. The V gene is TRBV5-6, the J gene TRBJ1-2; TRBD1 might be the D (6 bases). The CDR3 is 14 residues long. In germline, CDR1 is SGHDT, CDR2 YYEEEE. V was shortened by 0 bases and J by 0 bases, with 6 bases between the two germline ends. CDR3 sequence: CASSLGQANYGYTF. For the CDR3, the DNA is TGTGCCAGCAGCTTGGGACAGGCTAACTATGGCTACACCTTC. Drawing the rest from reference TRBV5-6 and TRBJ1-2, the complete variable domain is DAGVTQSPTHLIKTRGQQVTLRCSPKSGHDTVSWYQQALGQGPQFIFQYYEEEERQRGNFPDRFSGHQFPNYSSELNVNALLLGDSALYLCASSLGQANYGYTFGSGTRLTVV.

The sample holds a few counts of this clone. V is TRBV18 and J is TRBJ2-7; no definite D call. The V gene's germline CDR1 is KGHSH and CDR2 LQKENI. CDR3 length: 13 residues. The V end was cut by 3 bases, the J end by 6 bases, with 12 bases between. Written as DNA, the CDR3 is TGTGCCAGCTCACCCCTCGCGGCGAGCGAGCAGTACTTC. This gives the protein CASSPLAASEQYF.

This clone was observed a single time. The chain couples TRBV19 to TRBJ1-6, with D hard to call. Germline assignment: CDR1 LNHDA and CDR2 SQIVND (reference sequence). The CDR3 length is 13 residues. The CDR3 DNA reads TGTGCTAGTGAAGAGTATCCGAATTCACCCCTCCACTTT. Translation: CASEEYPNSPLHF.

In this sample, this clone turned up once. CDR3 coding DNA: TGCGCCAGCAGCTTCGTTCTCGGCGGGGAGCTGTTTTTT. It encodes CASSFVLGGELFF. The V and J genes are TRBV5-1 and TRBJ2-2; D is ambiguous. Germline lookup yields CDR1 SGHRS and CDR2 YFSETQ. The CDR3 loop spans 13 amino acids. V shed 2 bases and J shed 7 bases, with 9 bases lying between them.

This sequence joins TRBV12-5 and TRBJ1-1; D possibly corresponds to TRBD1 (6 bases). This CDR3 has 13 amino acids. V lost 5 bases and J lost 1, with 8 bases in between. From germline, CDR1 is LGHNT and CDR2 FRNRAP. CDR3 DNA sequence: TGTGCTAGTGGTAAACAGGGGAACACTGAAGCTTTCTTT. Translating gives CASGKQGNTEAFF.

The chain recombines TRBV4-3 with TRBJ2-7; D is undetermined. This CDR3 comprises 13 residues. Deletions cut 1 base from V and 3 bases from J, with 7 bases between. Germline CDR1 and CDR2: LGHNA and YSLEER. CDR3 residues: CASSQGLRYEQYF. The CDR3 DNA follows: TGCGCCAGCAGCCAAGGGCTCCGCTACGAGCAGTACTTC.

The chain combines TRBV5-1 with TRBJ2-2; D not certain. CDR1 is SGHRS and CDR2 is YFSETQ in the germline V gene. This CDR3 has 14 residues. Between the trimmed V and J ends, which lost 6 bases and 1 base, there was a span of 10 bases. CDR3 in DNA: TGCGCCAGCACCCAGACAAAGAACACCGGGGAGCTGTTTTTT. Its protein is CASTQTKNTGELFF. Full variable domain (missing parts from reference TRBV5-1 and TRBJ2-2): KAGVTQTPRYLIKTRGQQVTLSCSPISGHRSVSWYQQTPGQGLQFLFEYFSETQRNKGNFPGRFSGRQFSNSRSEMNVSTLELGDSALYLCASTQTKNTGELFFGEGSRLTVL.

The V and J genes are TRBV7-3 and TRBJ2-1, with 13 positions matching TRBD2. With V trimmed by 4 bases and J by 8 bases, 5 bases remained unmatched. This CDR3 contains 15 residues. Per the germline V gene, CDR1 is SGHTA and CDR2 is FQGTGA. The CDR3 protein is CASSSTSGGRDEQFF. For the CDR3, the DNA is TGTGCCAGCAGCTCGACTAGCGGGGGGAGGGATGAGCAGTTCTTC.

The V gene is TRBV5-6, the J gene TRBJ1-2, with D perhaps TRBD1 (6 bases). The CDR3 extends over 15 amino acids. V was clipped by 1 base and J by 0 bases, with 10 bases between them. Germline assignment: CDR1 SGHDT and CDR2 YYEEEE. The CDR3 here is CASSLWGRPNYGYTF. In nucleotides, the CDR3 is TGTGCCAGCAGCTTGTGGGGGCGCCCTAACTATGGCTACACCTTC.

The chain is built from TRBV25-1 and TRBJ1-2; TRBD1 is a possible D gene (6 bases). Trimming shortened V by 8 bases and J by 7 bases, and 17 bases separated the two germline ends. Germline V gene data show CDR1 as MGHDK and CDR2 as SYGVNS. This CDR3 has 13 residues. CDR3 sequence reads: CASGEGQFSGYTF. CDR3 DNA sequence: TGTGCCAGCGGGGAGGGACAATTCTCTGGCTACACCTTC.

The chain couples TRBV11-3 to TRBJ1-5; 7 bases map to TRBD1. The CDR3 spans 17 residues. Germline assignment: CDR1 SGHNT and CDR2 YENEEA. The J segment lost 4 bases and the V segment lost 1 base, leaving 10 bases of the junction unmatched. The CDR3 DNA follows: TGTGCCAGCAGCTTAGGGCTCCGGGACAGCTTAAATCAGCCCCAGCATTTT. The encoded protein is CASSLGLRDSLNQPQHF.